Sequencing of this T cell receptor (beta chain) was carried out in a study of breast tumors, draining lymph nodes, adjacent tissues. Germline V gene sequence: CDR1 SEHNR, CDR2 FQNEAQ (reference sequence). This CDR3 region has 16 residues. The V gene end was trimmed by 4 bases and the J gene end by 5 bases; junction bases not matched to a gene: 12. This clonotype was seen at least ten times. TCRdb re-derived calls from the multiplex PCR reads in MiXCR, one entry per CDR3 protein. The table lists 100,000 or so distinct CDR3 sequences, 21% of them singletons. The lymph nodes were axillary draining lymph nodes from breast cancer patients.

This clonotype was sampled from a female donor with breast cancer. Some clones in this sample may be carry-over from other donors' samples. The rearrangement uses TRBV7-9 and TRBJ1-2; 8 bases map to TRBD1. Sample: axillary lymph node tissue. The CDR3 DNA is TGTGCCAGCAGCTCACCAAAGTTGCGGACAGGGTATGGCTACACCTTC. This gives the protein CASSSPKLRTGYGYTF.